This T cell receptor (beta chain) is drawn from a study of blood T cells in healthy people across ages. Next came a second PCR, run for about 6 to 12 cycles, which used a sample-barcoded 5' primer along with a J-beta primer mix. Unique molecular identifiers of 12 random nucleotides labeled each cDNA. Via MiXCR, TCRdb re-called the 5' RACE reads, giving one row per CDR3 protein. Of 600,000 to 1,000,000 distinct CDR3 sequences in the sample, roughly 25% were seen once. The study, taken as a whole, reports: The fall in TCR beta diversity per million T cells was roughly linear with age.

Comments on this clonotype: Its antigen is not known.

Germline-derived CDR1 and CDR2 are DFQATT and SNEGSKA (reference sequence). The CDR3 runs to 16 residues. The V and J ends lost 1 base and 3 bases respectively, with 13 bases between them. The data also belong to a second study, concerning T cells of mothers and their children. That investigation notes: Three mothers and their six children, all healthy Caucasians, donated. Sample barcodes and 2-4 random nucleotides came from the second PCR's M1S primer.

The sample consisted of blood. This clonotype was sampled from a boy aged 10-17 years in good health. The chain uses TRBV20-1 and TRBJ1-6; D uncertain. CDR3 bases: TGCAGTGCTAGAGTAGTAATAGGGTTCTATAATTCACCCCTCCACTTT. This encodes CSARVVIGFYNSPLHF.